What follows are 9 T cell receptor beta chains derived from one specimen sequenced in a study of a mutant IDH1 vaccine in newly diagnosed glioma. The antigens these receptors bind are not known. Time point specified: week 47, end of study. Vaccine doses each comprised 300 ug of mutant IDH1 20-mer peptide, with topical imiquimod. Sequencing was performed with immunoSEQ multiplex PCR; in TCRdb, only in-frame clones are kept and a portion is missing. The repertoire holds tens of thousands of clones, with about 79% as singletons. The material sequenced was PBMCs, taken from a glioma patient whose treatment included an IDH1 peptide vaccine. Receptors originate from a man aged 45-65 years with glioma.

The V and J genes are TRBV14 and TRBJ2-2; D remains ambiguous. Trimming stripped 1 base from V and 6 bases from J, with 6 bases between. This CDR3 spans 13 amino acids. CDR1 is SGHDN and CDR2 is FVKESK in the germline V gene. CDR3 loop: CASSQAIAGELFF. The CDR3 nucleotides read TGTGCCAGCAGCCAAGCCATCGCCGGGGAGCTGTTTTTT.

The chain links TRBV28 to TRBJ1-5; 7 nucleotides match TRBD1. Germline V lookup: CDR1 MDHEN, CDR2 SYDVKM. J gave up 4 bases and V 3 bases, and 3 bases lay outside the gene matches. This CDR3 spans 14 amino acids. As DNA, the CDR3 is TGTGCCAGCAGTTTCGGCAGGGGGAATCAGCCCCAGCATTTT. Its translation: CASSFGRGNQPQHF.

The V call is TRBV6-5, the J call TRBJ1-6; a possible D gene is TRBD1 (5 bases). Germline V gives CDR1 MNHEY, CDR2 SVGAGI. This CDR3 comprises 13 residues. V lost 6 bases and J lost 10, with 13 bases in between. The chain's CDR3 is CASRGEGRSPLHF. As DNA, the CDR3 is TGTGCCAGCAGAGGGGAAGGTAGATCACCCCTCCACTTT.

The genes are TRBV9 and TRBJ2-7; D ambiguous. The V end was cut by 3 bases, the J end by 0 bases, with 10 bases between. There are 14 residues in the CDR3. CDR1 and CDR2 from the germline V gene are SGDLS and YYNGEE. The CDR3 nucleotides are TGTGCCAGCAGCGCGCAAGAAATCTCCTACGAGCAGTACTTC. It is translated as CASSAQEISYEQYF.

V is TRBV18 and J is TRBJ1-1, with a weak D call TRBD1 (5 bases). V was shortened by 1 base and J by 4 bases, with 10 bases between the two germline ends. Germline CDR1 KGHSH, CDR2 LQKENI. CDR3 length: 14 residues. The CDR3 DNA sequence: TGTGCCAGCTCACCACAGGGGCAGCGCACTGAAGCTTTCTTT. Its protein product is CASSPQGQRTEAFF.

The chain carries TRBV4-2 and TRBJ2-3; D is unclear. The CDR3 contains 14 residues. Germline CDR1 reads LGHNA; CDR2 reads YNFKEQ. Trimming stripped 4 bases from V and 0 bases from J, with 8 bases between. The CDR3 loop is CASSLGVSTDTQYF. The CDR3 bases are TGTGCCAGCAGCCTGGGTGTTAGCACAGATACGCAGTATTTT.

The chain carries TRBV29-1 and TRBJ1-2, with TRBD1 as a possible D gene (5 bases). V was cut by 4 bases and J by 5 bases, with 11 bases left in between. The CDR3 sequence is 12 residues long. Germline loops: CDR1 SQVTM, CDR2 ANQGSEA. The CDR3 reads CSVARQSYGYTF. The CDR3 DNA reads TGCAGCGTTGCCCGACAGAGTTATGGCTACACCTTC.

The chain couples TRBV5-1 to TRBJ2-7; 12 nucleotides line up with TRBD2. This CDR3 region has 16 residues. Germline CDR1 reads SGHRS; CDR2 reads YFSETQ. J gave up 0 bases and V 4 bases, and 5 bases lay outside the gene matches. The CDR3 bases are TGCGCCAGCAGCGAACTAGCGGGGGGAAGCTCCTACGAGCAGTACTTC. As protein: CASSELAGGSSYEQYF.

This chain joins TRBV5-1 and TRBJ2-3; 9 positions agree with TRBD2. The CDR3 is 17 residues long. CDR1 is SGHRS, CDR2 YFSETQ, per germline. The ends lost 4 bases at V and 2 bases at J; junction bases unmatched: 11. CDR3 residues: CASSPPLAGFSTDTQYF. CDR3 in DNA: TGCGCCAGCAGCCCTCCCCTAGCGGGGTTTTCCACAGATACGCAGTATTTT.